Below are 5 T cell receptor beta chains sequenced from a single sample in a study of blood T cell repertoires in COVID-19 (dated by TCRdb to the early 2020s). Libraries were constructed by the immunoSEQ multiplex PCR assay. The immuneACCESS repertoire file appears here via TCRdb, limited to in-frame rearrangements. These files lack a portion of the clones; in checked studies, under half of the deficit traces to unresolved V genes, and the cause of the others is not known. This sample gives some 120,000 clones in total; about 88% of them show up just once. Roughly 5% of the sample is taken by the ten largest. Sequenced input: peripheral blood. The receptor source for this set is a man between 60 and 75 years old with COVID-19, enrolled during active disease.

J is TRBJ1-5 and V is TRBV4-1; no clear D gene. Per germline, CDR1 MGHRA and CDR2 YSYEKL. This CDR3 is built from 16 residues. V lost 5 bases and J lost 3, with 17 bases in between. The CDR3 here is CASSAGVRRDNQPQHF. In DNA form, the CDR3 reads TGCGCCAGCAGCGCAGGCGTCCGGAGGGACAATCAGCCCCAGCATTTT.

The chain couples TRBV13 to TRBJ1-3; D is uncertain. The CDR3 sequence is 14 residues long. CDR1 PRHDT and CDR2 FYEKMQ come from the germline V gene (reference sequence). V was cut by 3 bases and J by 0 bases, with 6 bases left in between. The chain's CDR3 is CASSLPSSGNTIYF. Written as DNA, the CDR3 is TGTGCCAGCAGCTTGCCCAGCTCTGGAAACACCATATATTTT.

The chain carries TRBV18 and TRBJ1-2, with D perhaps matching TRBD1 (6 bases). Germline V gene lookup returns CDR1 KGHSH and CDR2 LQKENI. V was clipped by 6 bases and J by 4 bases, with 12 bases between them. The CDR3 covers 13 residues. Here the CDR3 reads CASSPGASYGYTF. The CDR3, as DNA: TGTGCCAGCTCCCCAGGGGCAAGCTATGGCTACACCTTC. The full variable domain, with the rest looked up from reference TRBV18 and TRBJ1-2, is NAGVMQNPRHLVRRRGQEARLRCSPMKGHSHVYWYRQLPEEGLKFMVYLQKENIIDESGMPKERFSAEFPKEGPSILRIQQVVRGDSAAYFCASSPGASYGYTFGSGTRLTVV.

The rearrangement links TRBV24-1 to TRBJ2-2; 8 nucleotides align to TRBD1. Germline assignment: CDR1 KGHDR and CDR2 SFDVKD. V was pared by 0 bases and J by 0 bases, with 2 bases of the junction left unmatched. The CDR3 spans 17 residues. The CDR3, as DNA: TGTGCCACCAGTGATTTGCCAGGGGGCGCGAACACCGGGGAGCTGTTTTTT. The encoded protein is CATSDLPGGANTGELFF.

The rearrangement uses TRBV5-1 and TRBJ1-1, with D possibly TRBD1 on 6 matching bases. Germline assignment: CDR1 SGHRS and CDR2 YFSETQ. This CDR3 spans 15 amino acids. Trimming removed 1 base from V and 6 bases from J, with 16 bases in between. The CDR3 DNA reads TGCGCCAGCAGCTTGCTTCAGGGGCCGGGCGCTGAAGCTTTCTTT. It encodes CASSLLQGPGAEAFF.